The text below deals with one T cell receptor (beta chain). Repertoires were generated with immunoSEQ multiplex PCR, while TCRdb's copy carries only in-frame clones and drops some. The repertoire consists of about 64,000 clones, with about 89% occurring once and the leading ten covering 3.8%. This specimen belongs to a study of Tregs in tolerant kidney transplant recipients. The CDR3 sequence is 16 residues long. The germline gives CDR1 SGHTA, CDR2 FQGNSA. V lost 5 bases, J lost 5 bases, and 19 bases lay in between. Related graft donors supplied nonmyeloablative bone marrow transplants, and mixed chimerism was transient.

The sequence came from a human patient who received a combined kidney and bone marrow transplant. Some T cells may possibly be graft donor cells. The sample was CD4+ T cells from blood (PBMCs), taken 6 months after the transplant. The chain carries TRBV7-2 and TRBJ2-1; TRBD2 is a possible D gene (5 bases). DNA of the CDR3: TGTGCCAGCAGCCGCGAACTAGGCCTCCCAAACAATGAGCAGTTCTTC. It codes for CASSRELGLPNNEQFF.